The clone carrying this T cell receptor (beta chain) was seen a handful of times. Profiling relied on immunoSEQ multiplex PCR, and the TCRdb table lists in-frame clones only, not all of them. The table shows roughly 100,000 clones, with about 82% occurring only once. Seattle patient enrollment occurred during active infection, with longitudinal follow-up thereafter. The germline V gene has CDR1 MDHEN and CDR2 SYDVKM. Between the trimmed V and J ends, which lost 5 bases and 6 bases, there was a span of 21 bases. CDR3 length: 16 amino acids. The sample belongs to a study of blood T cell repertoires in COVID-19.

This rearrangement joins TRBV28 to TRBJ2-3; D might be TRBD2 (6 bases). The clonotype comes from an elderly man with COVID-19, enrolled during active disease. Sequencing input: peripheral blood. As DNA, the CDR3 is TGTGCCAGCAGTAGCGGGTCATCACACACGACCGATACGCAGTATTTT. Translated, it gives CASSSGSSHTTDTQYF.